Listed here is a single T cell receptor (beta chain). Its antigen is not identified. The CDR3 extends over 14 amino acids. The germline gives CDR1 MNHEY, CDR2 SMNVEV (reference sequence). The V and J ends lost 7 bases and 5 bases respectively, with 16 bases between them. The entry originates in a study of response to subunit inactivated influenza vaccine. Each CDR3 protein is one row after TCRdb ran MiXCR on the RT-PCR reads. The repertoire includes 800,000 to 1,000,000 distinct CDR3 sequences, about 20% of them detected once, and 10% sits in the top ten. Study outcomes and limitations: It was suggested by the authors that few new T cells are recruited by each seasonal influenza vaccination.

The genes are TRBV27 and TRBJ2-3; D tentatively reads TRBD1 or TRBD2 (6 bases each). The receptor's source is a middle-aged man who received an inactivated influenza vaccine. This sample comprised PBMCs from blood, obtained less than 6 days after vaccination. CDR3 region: CASTLTGAGDTQYF. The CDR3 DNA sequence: TGTGCCAGCACCCTAACGGGGGCGGGAGATACGCAGTATTTT.